This T cell receptor (beta chain) is from a study of Ad26.COV2.S vaccination and SARS-CoV-2 variants (dated by TCRdb to the early 2020s). Regarding the research as a whole: Vaccine-arm donors were drawn from COV1001, a multicentre, randomized, double-blind, placebo-controlled phase I-IIa trial of Ad26.COV2.S in healthy adults. Participants in the trial were split at random into five groups of five each, receiving low-dose or high-dose Ad26.COV2.S once or twice, or else placebo on both occasions. A total of 32 samples were included in the TCR-sequenced set, comprising around 19 Ad26.COV2.S vaccine recipients, 5 placebo recipients and 8 SARS-CoV-2 convalescent individuals. TCRbeta repertoire sequencing served as the tool for gauging how specific and how broad the SARS-CoV-2-reactive T cell receptors were following Ad26.COV2.S vaccination. Ad26.COV2.S was administered intramuscularly at a dose of 5x10^10 or 1x10^11 viral particles, either as one shot or as two shots given 56 days apart. Blinding of investigators to trial group allocation was maintained during experiments and outcome assessment. Study-level results and caveats: It was noted by the authors that total T cell responses may have been underestimated by the TCR breadth and depth analyses. Higher spike-specific TCR breadth was observed in Ad26.COV2.S recipients than in placebo recipients (P = 0.0014). Vaccine and placebo recipients had similar non-spike TCR breadth, a finding consistent with the vaccine containing only spike. The study was not powered for comparison of responses between vaccine doses or regimens. After vaccination, spike-specific CD8+ and CD4+ T cell responses were reported to show substantial breadth.

TCRbeta CDR3 regions were sequenced with the immunoSEQ Assay. After extraction, genomic DNA underwent amplification by bias-controlled multiplex PCR, followed by high-throughput sequencing. In the source study's methods: To quantify the absolute abundance of each unique TCRbeta CDR3 region, sequences were collapsed and filtered. T cell fraction was estimated by normalizing TCRbeta template counts to usable DNA, which was measured by amplifying reference genes present in all nucleated cells. Repertoire TCRs were annotated as SARS-CoV-2-specific when V gene, CDR3 amino acid sequence and J gene were exactly matched to a known reactive TCR set. The reference SARS-CoV-2 TCR set was derived from MIRA and filtered for enrichment in COVID-19-positive ImmuneCODE repertoires, a step that removed public or cross-reactive TCRs. Using the MIRA antigens, annotated TCRs were further analysed by specific ORF or by position within an ORF. Depth was the summed frequency of annotated unique rearrangements, while breadth was defined as annotated unique rearrangements over total unique productive rearrangements. Two-sided Wilcoxon rank-sum tests were applied when comparing TCR breadth between groups. The table was pulled from immuneACCESS by TCRdb, which kept in-frame rearrangements only. Such tables lose some clones; where checked, under half of the loss comes from unresolved V genes, and the rest has no known cause. The V and J calls and clone size were taken over from that table, and D and trimming were inferred from the DNA. A total of 200,000 to 300,000 clones appear in this sample, around 90% of them only once. The top ten hold roughly 3% of the sample.

The CDR3 sequence holds 15 residues, the cysteine and phenylalanine included. Here the CDR3 DNA is all that survives: 45 bases in frame from base 1. CDR1 and CDR2 were assigned from the germline V gene (reference sequence) as LNHNV and YYDKDF. V lost 5 bases and J lost 1 base; the stretch between them is 12 bases long. In the paper's terms, the treatment or condition label means: around 19 received Ad26.COV2.S at low or high dose, single or two shots; 5 received placebo; per-sample allocation not given. Repertoires of vaccine and placebo recipients were sequenced from samples taken on day 63 after the first injection. Cohort 1b enrolled around 23 adults aged 18-55 years at a single site in Boston, USA, between 29 July and 7 August 2020. Ad26.COV2.S was a replication-incompetent adenovirus type 26 vector expressing a prefusion-stabilized SARS-CoV-2 spike protein from the original Wuhan strain. Note on this clone: There is no known antigen for this receptor. There are no base qualities to consult, and no much larger clone falls within one base.

The chain was built from TRBV15 and TRBJ1-5; TRBD1 is perhaps the D gene, given 5 matching bases. The source of this sequence is a person aged 18-60 years who received the Ad26.COV2.S COVID-19 vaccine or a placebo. The sequenced sample was peripheral blood, obtained in a trial of Ad26.COV2.S vaccine versus placebo. This receptor has the CDR3 CATSSKGLSNQPQHF. DNA sequence: TGTGCCACCAGCTCCAAGGGGCTGAGCAATCAGCCCCAGCATTTT.